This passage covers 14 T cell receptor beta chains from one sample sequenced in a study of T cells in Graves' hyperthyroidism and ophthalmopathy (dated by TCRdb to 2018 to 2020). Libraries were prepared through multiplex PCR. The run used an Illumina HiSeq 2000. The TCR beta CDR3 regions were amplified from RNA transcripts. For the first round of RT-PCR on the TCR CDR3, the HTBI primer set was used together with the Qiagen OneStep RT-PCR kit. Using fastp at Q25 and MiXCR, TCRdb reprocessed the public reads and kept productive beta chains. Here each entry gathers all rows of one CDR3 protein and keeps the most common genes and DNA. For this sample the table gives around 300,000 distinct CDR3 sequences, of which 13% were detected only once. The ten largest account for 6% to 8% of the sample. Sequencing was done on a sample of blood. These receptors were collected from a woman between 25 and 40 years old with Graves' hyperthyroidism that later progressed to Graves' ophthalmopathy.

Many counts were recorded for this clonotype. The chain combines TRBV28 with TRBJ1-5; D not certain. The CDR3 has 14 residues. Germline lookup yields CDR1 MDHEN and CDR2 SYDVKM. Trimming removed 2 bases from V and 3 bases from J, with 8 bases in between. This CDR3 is CASSLGTINQPQHF. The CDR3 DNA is TGTGCCAGCAGTTTAGGCACGATCAATCAGCCCCAGCATTTT. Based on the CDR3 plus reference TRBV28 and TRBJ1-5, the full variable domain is DVKVTQSSRYLVKRTGEKVFLECVQDMDHENMFWYRQDPGLGLRLIYFSYDVKMKEKGDIPEGYSVSREKKERFSLILESASTNQTSMYLCASSLGTINQPQHFGDGTRLSIL.

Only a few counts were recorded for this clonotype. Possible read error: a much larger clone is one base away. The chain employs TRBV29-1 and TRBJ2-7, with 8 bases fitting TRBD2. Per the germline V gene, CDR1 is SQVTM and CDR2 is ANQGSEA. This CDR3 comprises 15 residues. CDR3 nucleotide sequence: TGCAGCGGTCTACTAGCGGATGATAGCTCCTACGAGCGGTACTTC. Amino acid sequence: CSGLLADDSSYERYF.

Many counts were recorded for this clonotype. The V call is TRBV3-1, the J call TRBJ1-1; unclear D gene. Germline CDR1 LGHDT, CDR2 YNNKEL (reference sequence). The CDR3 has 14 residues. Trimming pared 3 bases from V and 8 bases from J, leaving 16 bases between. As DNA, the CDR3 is TGTGCCAGCAGCCAGACCGTCCAAGTCCAGGAAGCTTTCTTT. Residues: CASSQTVQVQEAFF.

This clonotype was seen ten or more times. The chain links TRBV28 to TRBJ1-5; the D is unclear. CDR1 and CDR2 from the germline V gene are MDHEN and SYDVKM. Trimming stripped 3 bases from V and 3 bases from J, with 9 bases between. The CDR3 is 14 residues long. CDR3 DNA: TGTGCCAGCAGTTTCATGGCGGCCAATCAGCCCCAGCATTTT. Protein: CASSFMAANQPQHF.

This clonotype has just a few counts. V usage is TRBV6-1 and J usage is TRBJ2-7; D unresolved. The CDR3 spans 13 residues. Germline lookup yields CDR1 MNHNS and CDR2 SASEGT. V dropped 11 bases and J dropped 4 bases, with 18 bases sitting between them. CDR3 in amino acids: CARPTRVGYEQYF. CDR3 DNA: TGTGCCCGACCCACCCGAGTAGGATACGAGCAGTACTTC.

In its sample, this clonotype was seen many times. Here the CDR3 reads CASSYSTLAGGEQYF. In DNA form, the CDR3 reads TGTGCCAGCAGTTACTCGACACTAGCGGGGGGCGAGCAGTACTTC. J is TRBJ2-7 and V is TRBV6-2 or TRBV6-3; the match to TRBD2 covers 12 bases. The germline V gene encodes CDR1 MNHEY and CDR2 SVGEGT. The CDR3 totals 15 residues. Unmatched junction bases numbered 3, after V lost 0 bases and J lost 6 bases.

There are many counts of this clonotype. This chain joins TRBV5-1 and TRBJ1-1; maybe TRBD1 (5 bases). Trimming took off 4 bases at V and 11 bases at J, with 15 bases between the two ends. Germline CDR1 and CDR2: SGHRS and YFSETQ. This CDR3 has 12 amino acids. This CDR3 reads CASSPGTEKAFF. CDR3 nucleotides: TGCGCCAGCAGCCCCGGGACCGAAAAGGCTTTCTTT.

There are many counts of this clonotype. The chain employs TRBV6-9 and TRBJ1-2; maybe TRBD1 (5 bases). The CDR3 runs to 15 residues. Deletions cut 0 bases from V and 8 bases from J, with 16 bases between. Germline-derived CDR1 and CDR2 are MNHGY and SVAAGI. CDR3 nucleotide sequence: TGTGCCAGCAGTTATTCTGCGGCAGGGTCTTGGGGCTACACCTTC. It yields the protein CASSYSAAGSWGYTF.

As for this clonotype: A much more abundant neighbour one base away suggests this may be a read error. CDR3 sequence reads: CASSQGRGYTGELFF. The DNA for the CDR3 is TGTGCCAGCAGCCAAGGCAGGGGGTACACCGGGGAGCTGTTTTTT. The V and J genes are TRBV7-2 and TRBJ2-2; 7 nucleotides agree with TRBD1. CDR1 SGHTA and CDR2 FQGNSA come from the germline V gene. This CDR3 comprises 15 residues. V lost 5 bases to trimming and J lost 3 bases; unmatched junction nucleotides: 6.

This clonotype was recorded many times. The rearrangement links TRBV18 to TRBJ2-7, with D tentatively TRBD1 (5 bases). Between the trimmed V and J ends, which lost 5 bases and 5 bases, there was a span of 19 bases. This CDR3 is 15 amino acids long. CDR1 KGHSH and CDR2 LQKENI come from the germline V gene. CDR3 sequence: CASSINTGQLHEQYF. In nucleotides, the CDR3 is TGTGCCAGCTCAATAAATACAGGTCAGCTTCACGAGCAGTACTTC.

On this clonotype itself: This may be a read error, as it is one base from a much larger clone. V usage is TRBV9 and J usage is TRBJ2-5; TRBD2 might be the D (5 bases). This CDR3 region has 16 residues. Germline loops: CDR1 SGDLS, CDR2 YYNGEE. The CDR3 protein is CVSSVGAAILQETQYF. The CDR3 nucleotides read TGTGTCAGCAGCGTAGGAGCGGCTATCTTACAAGAGACCCAGTACTTC.

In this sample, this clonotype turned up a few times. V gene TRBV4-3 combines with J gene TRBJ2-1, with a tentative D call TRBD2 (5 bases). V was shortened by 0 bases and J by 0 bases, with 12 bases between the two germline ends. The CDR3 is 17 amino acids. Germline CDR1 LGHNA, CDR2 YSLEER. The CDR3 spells CASSQDSLAGSYNEQFF. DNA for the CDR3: TGCGCCAGCAGCCAAGATTCCCTGGCGGGCTCCTACAATGAGCAGTTCTTC.

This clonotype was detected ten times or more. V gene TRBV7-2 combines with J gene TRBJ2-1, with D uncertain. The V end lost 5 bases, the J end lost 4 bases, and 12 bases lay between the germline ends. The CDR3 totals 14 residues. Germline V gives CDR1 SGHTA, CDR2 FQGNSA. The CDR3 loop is CASSPRLAYNEQFF. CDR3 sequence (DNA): TGTGCCAGCAGCCCCCGCCTGGCGTACAATGAGCAGTTCTTC.

Here the CDR3 reads CASSFQGNLYEQYF. The CDR3 DNA is TGTGCCAGCAGTTTTCAGGGGAATCTCTACGAGCAGTACTTC. The chain joins TRBV27 to TRBJ2-7; a weak D match, TRBD1 (6 bases). V lost 3 bases to trimming and J lost 3 bases, with 12 bases between them. Germline V gives CDR1 MNHEY, CDR2 SMNVEV (reference sequence). The CDR3 runs to 14 residues.